This TCR beta chain appears in the sequencing data of a study of blood T cell repertoires in COVID-19 (dated by TCRdb to the early 2020s). Notes on the research overall: Samples from collaborators originated in the United States, Italy and Spain and spanned both the acute and convalescent phases of COVID-19. Where HLA class I and class II types were available, the types were taken from metadata supplied by the sample provider, not from assay-based typing. The samples were drawn from two sources: the first 160 participants of the ongoing ImmuneRACE study, and 1,254 subjects contributed by 6 global collaborators. The sample metadata nearly always contained a de-identified subject ID, COVID-19 status, age in years and sex. A freely available public database, intended as a resource for researchers studying the immune response to SARS-CoV-2, is where the repertoires were released. The material from the prospective study consisted of cDNA or gDNA derived from T cells, B-cell-depleted T cells, or PBMCs. The dataset comprised deeply sampled blood TCRbeta repertoires from subjects exposed to, actively infected with, or recovered from COVID-19.

TCRbeta CDR3 regions were amplified from genomic DNA by means of the immunoSEQ Assay, a bias-controlled multiplex PCR. In the authors' own workflow: The number of nucleated cells in each sample was estimated by amplification of reference gene primers within the assay. To quantify the absolute abundance of each unique TCRbeta CDR3 rearrangement, sequence reads were collapsed and filtered. For each sample, productive Simpson clonality was calculated as the square root of Simpson's diversity index across productive rearrangements. TCRdb took this table from immuneACCESS and kept in-frame rearrangements with V and J called. Such tables lack part of the clones; where checked against another copy, unresolved V genes explain under half of the gap, and the rest is unexplained. V, J and clone size derive from that table, while D and trimming were established from the DNA sequence. The sample table shows around 78,000 clones, and about 87% are seen once. The leading ten clones occupy roughly 5% of the sample.

Each collaborating institution followed its own protocols to collect whole blood in K2EDTA tubes. For TCRbeta analysis, collaborators shipped samples as frozen whole blood, isolated PBMCs, or DNA extracted from either of those sample types. Concerning this clone itself: Its antigen is currently not known. No much larger clonotype is one base removed from it; base qualities were not supplied.

Results the study describes overall, beyond this receptor: How much clinical and demographic metadata was included differed by source and by participant, and the metadata was provided uncurated.

The source material was peripheral blood. The TCR was taken from a man aged 45-65 years with active COVID-19.

The CDR3 has the sequence CASSRGGQQETQYF. The bases are TGTGCCAGCAGTCGAGGGGGACAGCAAGAGACCCAGTACTTC. The sequence links TRBV6-5 to TRBJ2-5, and 7 bases in between align with TRBD1. Sequences MNHEY (CDR1) and SVGAGI (CDR2) are obtained from the germline V gene. Germline trimming: 5 bases from V, 2 bases from J; junction bases outside gene matches: 5. From its cysteine to its phenylalanine, the CDR3 spans 14 amino acids. The entry retains the CDR3 DNA only, 42 bases that are in frame from base 1.